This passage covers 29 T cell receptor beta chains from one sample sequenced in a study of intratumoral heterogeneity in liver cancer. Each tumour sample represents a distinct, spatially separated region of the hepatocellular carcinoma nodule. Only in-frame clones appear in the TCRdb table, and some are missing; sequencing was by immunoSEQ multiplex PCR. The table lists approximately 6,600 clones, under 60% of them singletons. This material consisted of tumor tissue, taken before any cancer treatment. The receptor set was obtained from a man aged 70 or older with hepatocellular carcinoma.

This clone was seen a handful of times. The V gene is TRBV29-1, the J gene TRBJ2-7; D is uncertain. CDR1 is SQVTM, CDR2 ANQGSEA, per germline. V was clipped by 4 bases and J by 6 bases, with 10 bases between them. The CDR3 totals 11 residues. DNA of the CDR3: TGCAGCGTTGGGCTGGGTCCCGAGCAGTACTTC. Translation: CSVGLGPEQYF.

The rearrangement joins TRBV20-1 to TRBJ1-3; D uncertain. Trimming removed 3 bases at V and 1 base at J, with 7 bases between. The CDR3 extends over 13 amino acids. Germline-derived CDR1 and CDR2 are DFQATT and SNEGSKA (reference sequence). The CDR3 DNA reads TGCAGTGCTAGTTCGGTTTCTGGAAACACCATATATTTT. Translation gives CSASSVSGNTIYF.

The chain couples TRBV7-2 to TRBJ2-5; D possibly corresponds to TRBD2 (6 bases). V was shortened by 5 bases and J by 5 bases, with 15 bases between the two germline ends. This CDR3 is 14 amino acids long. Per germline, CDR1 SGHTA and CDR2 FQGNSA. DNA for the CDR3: TGTGCCAGCAGCCCCGGGGGATATAAGGAGACCCAGTACTTC. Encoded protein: CASSPGGYKETQYF.

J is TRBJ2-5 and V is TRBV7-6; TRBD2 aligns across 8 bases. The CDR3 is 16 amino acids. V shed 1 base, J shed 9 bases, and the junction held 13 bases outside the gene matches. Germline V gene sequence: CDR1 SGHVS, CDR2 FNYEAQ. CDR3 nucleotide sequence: TGTGCCAGCAGCTTAGAGACCCGCGGGGGGTTGGTGGCCCAGTACTTC. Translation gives CASSLETRGGLVAQYF.

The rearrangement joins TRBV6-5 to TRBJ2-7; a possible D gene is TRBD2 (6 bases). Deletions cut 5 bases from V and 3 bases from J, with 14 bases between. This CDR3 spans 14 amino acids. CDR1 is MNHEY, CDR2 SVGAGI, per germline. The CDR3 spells CASSRTGTFYEQYV. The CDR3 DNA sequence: TGTGCCAGCAGTCGTACCGGGACTTTCTACGAGCAGTACGTC.

The CDR3 DNA is TGTGCCAGCAGCAAGGGACAGGGGGCGCGGGACTATGGCTACACCTTC. Its protein is CASSKGQGARDYGYTF. The chain combines TRBV7-9 with TRBJ1-2, with 12 nucleotides matching TRBD1. Per germline, CDR1 SEHNR and CDR2 FQNEAQ (reference sequence). This CDR3 spans 16 amino acids. V trimming: 5 bases; J trimming: 3 bases; junction bases outside the gene matches: 7.

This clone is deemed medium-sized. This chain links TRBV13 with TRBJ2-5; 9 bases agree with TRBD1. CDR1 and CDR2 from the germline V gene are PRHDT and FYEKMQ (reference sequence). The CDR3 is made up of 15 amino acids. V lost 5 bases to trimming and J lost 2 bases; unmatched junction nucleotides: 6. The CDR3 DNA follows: TGTGCCAGCAGCGCCCGGGGACAGGGACAAGAGACCCAGTACTTC. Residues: CASSARGQGQETQYF.

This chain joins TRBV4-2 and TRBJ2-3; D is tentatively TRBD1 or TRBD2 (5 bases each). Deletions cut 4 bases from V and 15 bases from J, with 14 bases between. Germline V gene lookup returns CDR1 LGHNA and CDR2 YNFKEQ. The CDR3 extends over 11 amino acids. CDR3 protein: CASSLGTSRYF. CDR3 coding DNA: TGTGCCAGCAGCCTCGGGACCTCCCGCTATTTT.

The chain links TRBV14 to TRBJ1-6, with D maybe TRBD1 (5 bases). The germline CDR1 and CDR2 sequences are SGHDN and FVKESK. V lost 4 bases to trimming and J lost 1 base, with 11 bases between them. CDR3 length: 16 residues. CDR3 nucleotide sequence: TGTGCCAGCAGCCCGGCGGGGGGGTCCTATAATTCACCCCTCCACTTT. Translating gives CASSPAGGSYNSPLHF. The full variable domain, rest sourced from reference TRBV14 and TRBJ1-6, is EAGVTQFPSHSVIEKGQTVTLRCDPISGHDNLYWYRRVMGKEIKFLLHFVKESKQDESGMPNNRFLAERTGGTYSTLKVQPAELEDSGVYFCASSPAGGSYNSPLHFGNGTRLTVT.

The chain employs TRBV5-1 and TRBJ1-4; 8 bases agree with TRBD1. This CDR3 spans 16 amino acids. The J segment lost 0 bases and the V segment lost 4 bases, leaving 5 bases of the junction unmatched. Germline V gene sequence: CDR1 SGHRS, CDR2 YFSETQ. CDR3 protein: CASSRGQGATNEKLFF. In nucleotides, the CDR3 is TGCGCCAGCAGCCGCGGACAGGGCGCAACTAATGAAAAACTGTTTTTT.

The CDR3 is CASSLVDWTSTDTQYF. The DNA for the CDR3 is TGTGCCAGCAGCTTGGTAGATTGGACTAGCACAGATACGCAGTATTTT. This chain joins TRBV5-6 and TRBJ2-3, with a tentative D call TRBD2 (5 bases). The CDR3 is made up of 16 amino acids. V was shortened by 0 bases and J by 0 bases, with 11 bases between the two germline ends. From germline, CDR1 is SGHDT and CDR2 YYEEEE.

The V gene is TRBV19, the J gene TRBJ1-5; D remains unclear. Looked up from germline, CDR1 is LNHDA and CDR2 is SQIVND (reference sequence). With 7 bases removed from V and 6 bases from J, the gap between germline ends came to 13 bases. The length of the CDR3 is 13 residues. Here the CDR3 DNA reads TGTGCCAGTACTGAGGTGACGAGTCAGCCCCAGCATTTT. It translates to CASTEVTSQPQHF.

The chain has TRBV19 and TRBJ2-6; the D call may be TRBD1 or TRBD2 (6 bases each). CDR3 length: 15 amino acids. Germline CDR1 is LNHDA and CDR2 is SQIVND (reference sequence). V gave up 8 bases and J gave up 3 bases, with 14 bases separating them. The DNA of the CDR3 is TGTGCCAGTCGCGAGGGGGGTTATGGGGCCAACGTCCTGACTTTC. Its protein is CASREGGYGANVLTF.

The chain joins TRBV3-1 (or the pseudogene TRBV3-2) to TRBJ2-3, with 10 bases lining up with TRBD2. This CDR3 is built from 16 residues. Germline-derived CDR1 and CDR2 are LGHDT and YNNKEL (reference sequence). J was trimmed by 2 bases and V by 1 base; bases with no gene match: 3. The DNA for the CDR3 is TGTGCCAGCAGCCAAGTTAGCGGGGGGCCCACAGATACGCAGTATTTT. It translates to CASSQVSGGPTDTQYF.

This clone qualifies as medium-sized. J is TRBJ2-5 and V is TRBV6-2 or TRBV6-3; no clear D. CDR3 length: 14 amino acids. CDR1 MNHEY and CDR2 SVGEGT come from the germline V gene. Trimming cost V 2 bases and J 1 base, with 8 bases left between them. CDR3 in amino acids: CASSYVTTQETQYF. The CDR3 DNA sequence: TGTGCCAGCAGTTACGTAACTACCCAAGAGACCCAGTACTTC.

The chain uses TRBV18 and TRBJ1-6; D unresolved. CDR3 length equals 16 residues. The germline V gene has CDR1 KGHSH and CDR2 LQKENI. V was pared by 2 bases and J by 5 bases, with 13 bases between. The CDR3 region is CASSPSPSGNNSPLHF. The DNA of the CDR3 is TGTGCCAGCTCACCATCCCCGAGCGGAAATAATTCACCCCTCCACTTT.

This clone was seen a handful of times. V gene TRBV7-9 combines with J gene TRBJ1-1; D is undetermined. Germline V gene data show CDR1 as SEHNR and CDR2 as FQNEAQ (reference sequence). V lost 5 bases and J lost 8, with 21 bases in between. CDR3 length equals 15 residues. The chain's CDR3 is CASSRMGGDRREAFF. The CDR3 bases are TGTGCCAGCAGCCGGATGGGCGGAGATAGACGAGAAGCTTTCTTT.

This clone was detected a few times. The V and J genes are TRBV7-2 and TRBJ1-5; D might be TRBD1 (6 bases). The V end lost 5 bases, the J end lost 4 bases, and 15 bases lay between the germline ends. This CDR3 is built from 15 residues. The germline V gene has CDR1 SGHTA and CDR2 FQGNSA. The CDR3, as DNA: TGTGCCAGCAGCGGGCCTGGACAGATGAATCAGCCCCAGCATTTT. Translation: CASSGPGQMNQPQHF.

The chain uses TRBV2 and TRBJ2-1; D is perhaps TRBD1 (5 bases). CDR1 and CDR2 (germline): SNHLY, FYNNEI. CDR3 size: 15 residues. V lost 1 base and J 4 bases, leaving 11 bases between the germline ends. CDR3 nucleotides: TGTGCCAGCAGTGAAGACGTACAGGATTACAATGAGCAGTTCTTC. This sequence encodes CASSEDVQDYNEQFF.

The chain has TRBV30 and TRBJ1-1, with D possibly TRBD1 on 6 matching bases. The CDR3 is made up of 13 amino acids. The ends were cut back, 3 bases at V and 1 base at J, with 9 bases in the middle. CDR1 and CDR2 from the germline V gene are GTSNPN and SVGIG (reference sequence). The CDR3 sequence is CAWRWGANTEAFF. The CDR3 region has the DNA TGTGCCTGGAGGTGGGGGGCGAACACTGAAGCTTTCTTT.

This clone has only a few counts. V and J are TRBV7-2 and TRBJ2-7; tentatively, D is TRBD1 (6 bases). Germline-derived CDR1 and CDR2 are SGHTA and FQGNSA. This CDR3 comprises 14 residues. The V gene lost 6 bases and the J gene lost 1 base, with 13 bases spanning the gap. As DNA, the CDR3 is TGTGCCAGCAGACAACAGGGTTCGTCCTACGAGCAGTACTTC. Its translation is CASRQQGSSYEQYF.

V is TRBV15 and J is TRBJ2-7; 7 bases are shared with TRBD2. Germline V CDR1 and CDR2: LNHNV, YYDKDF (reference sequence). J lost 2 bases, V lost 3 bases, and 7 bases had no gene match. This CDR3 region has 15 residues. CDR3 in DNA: TGTGCCACCAGCAGCGGGGCGGGGGTCCCCTACGAGCAGTACTTC. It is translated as CATSSGAGVPYEQYF.

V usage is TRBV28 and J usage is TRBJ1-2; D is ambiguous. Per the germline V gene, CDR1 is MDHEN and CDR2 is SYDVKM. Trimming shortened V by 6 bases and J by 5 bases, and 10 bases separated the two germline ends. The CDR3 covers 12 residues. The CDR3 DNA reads TGTGCCAGCAGGATGTACCCTTATGGCTACACCTTC. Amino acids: CASRMYPYGYTF.

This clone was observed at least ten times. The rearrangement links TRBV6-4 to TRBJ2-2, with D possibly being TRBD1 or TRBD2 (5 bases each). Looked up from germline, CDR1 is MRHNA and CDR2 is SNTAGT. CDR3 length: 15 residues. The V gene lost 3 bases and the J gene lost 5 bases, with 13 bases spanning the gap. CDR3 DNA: TGTGCCAGCAGTGAAATGGGGGACCTTACCGGGGAGCTGTTTTTT. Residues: CASSEMGDLTGELFF.

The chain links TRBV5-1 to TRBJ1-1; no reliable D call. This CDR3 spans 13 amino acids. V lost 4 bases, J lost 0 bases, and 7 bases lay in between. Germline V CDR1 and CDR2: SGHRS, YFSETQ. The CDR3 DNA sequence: TGCGCCAGCAGCCCCCAATTGAACACTGAAGCTTTCTTT. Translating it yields CASSPQLNTEAFF.

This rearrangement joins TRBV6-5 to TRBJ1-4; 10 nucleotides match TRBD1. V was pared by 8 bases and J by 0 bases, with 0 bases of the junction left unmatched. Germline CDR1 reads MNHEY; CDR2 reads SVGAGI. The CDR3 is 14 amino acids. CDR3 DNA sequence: TGTGCCAGCGGGACAGGGGCAACTAATGAAAAACTGTTTTTT. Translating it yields CASGTGATNEKLFF.

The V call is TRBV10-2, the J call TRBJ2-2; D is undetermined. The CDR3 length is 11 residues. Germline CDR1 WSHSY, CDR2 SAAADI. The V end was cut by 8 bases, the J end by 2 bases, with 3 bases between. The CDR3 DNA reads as TGCGCCAGCCTTAACACCGGGGAGCTGTTTTTT. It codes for CASLNTGELFF.

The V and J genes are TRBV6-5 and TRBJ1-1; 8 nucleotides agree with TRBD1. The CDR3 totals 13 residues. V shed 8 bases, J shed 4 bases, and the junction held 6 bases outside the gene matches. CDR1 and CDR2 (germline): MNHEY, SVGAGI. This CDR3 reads CASGRGLTTEAFF. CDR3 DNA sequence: TGTGCCAGCGGCAGGGGGCTTACCACTGAAGCTTTCTTT.

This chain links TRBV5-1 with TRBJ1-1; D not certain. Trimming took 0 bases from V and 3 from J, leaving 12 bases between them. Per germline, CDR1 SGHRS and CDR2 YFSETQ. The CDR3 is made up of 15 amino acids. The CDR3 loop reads CASSLEPGGDTEAFF. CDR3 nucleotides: TGCGCCAGCAGCTTGGAACCGGGCGGGGACACTGAAGCTTTCTTT.